This T cell receptor (beta chain) came from a study of blood T cell repertoires in COVID-19. Overall study: T cells, B-cell-depleted T cells, or PBMCs supplied cDNA or gDNA.

Original processing methods: Reference gene primer amplification in the assay estimated nucleated cell counts. Profiling relied on immunoSEQ multiplex PCR, and the TCRdb table lists in-frame clones only, not all of them. D and trimming were read from the DNA, whereas the V and J calls and clone size are those reported in that table. The data contain more than 200,000 clones, around 90% of them singletons. Those enrolled, adults aged roughly 18 to 100 years, came from about two dozen US areas. Participants' reported clinical history set cohort assignment. This clone was found a few times. The V segment lost 5 bases and the J segment 2 bases; nucleotides outside the gene matches: 4. From germline, CDR1 is LGHDT and CDR2 YNNKEL (reference sequence). This CDR3 contains 14 residues.

This receptor was taken from a woman aged 30 to 39 with acute COVID-19. This rearrangement joins TRBV3-1 (or the pseudogene TRBV3-2) to TRBJ1-2, with 8 bases lining up with TRBD1. Sequences were obtained from PBMCs or T cells enriched from blood (not recorded which). The CDR3 loop is CASSVGQGNYGYTF. CDR3 coding DNA: TGTGCCAGCAGCGTCGGACAGGGCAACTATGGCTACACCTTC.